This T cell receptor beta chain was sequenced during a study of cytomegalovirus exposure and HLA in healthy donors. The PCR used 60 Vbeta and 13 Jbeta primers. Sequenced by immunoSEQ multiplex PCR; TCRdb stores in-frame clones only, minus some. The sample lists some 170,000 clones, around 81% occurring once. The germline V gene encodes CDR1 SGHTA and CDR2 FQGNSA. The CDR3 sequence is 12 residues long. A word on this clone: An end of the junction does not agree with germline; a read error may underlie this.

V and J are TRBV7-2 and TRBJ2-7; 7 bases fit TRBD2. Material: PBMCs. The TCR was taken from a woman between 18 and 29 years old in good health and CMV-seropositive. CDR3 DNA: TGTGCCAGCAGCCCAACCCCCGGGGGGATCGACTTC. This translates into CASSPTPGGIDF. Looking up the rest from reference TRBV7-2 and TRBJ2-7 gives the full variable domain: GAGVSQSPSNKVTEKGKDVELRCDPISGHTALYWYRQSLGQGLEFLIYFQGNSAPDKSGLPSDRFSAERTGGSVSTLTIQRTQQEDSAVYLCASSPTPGGIDFGPGTRLTVT.